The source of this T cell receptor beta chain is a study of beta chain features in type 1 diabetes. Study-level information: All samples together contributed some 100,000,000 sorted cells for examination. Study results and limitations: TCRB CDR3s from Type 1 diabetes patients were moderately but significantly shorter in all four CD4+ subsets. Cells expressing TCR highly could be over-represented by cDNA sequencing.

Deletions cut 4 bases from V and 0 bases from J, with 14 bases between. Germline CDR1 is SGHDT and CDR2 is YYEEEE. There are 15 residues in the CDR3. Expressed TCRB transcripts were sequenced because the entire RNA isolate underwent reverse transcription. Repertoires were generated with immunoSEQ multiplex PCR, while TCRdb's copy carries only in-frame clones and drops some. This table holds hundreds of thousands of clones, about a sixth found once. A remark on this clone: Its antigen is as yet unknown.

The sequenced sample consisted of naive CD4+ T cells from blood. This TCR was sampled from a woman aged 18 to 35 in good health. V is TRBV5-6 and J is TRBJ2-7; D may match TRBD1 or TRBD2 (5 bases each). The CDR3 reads CASSRDATTSYEQYF. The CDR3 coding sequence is TGTGCCAGCAGCCGGGACGCAACGACCTCCTACGAGCAGTACTTC.